The source of this TCR beta chain is a study of T cell responses to AZD1222 COVID-19 vaccine. Repertoires were generated with immunoSEQ multiplex PCR, while TCRdb's copy carries only in-frame clones and drops some. The sample consists of more than 95,000 clones, around 87% of them appearing once. General observations from the study: Spike-specific TCR breadth and depth were elevated following two AZD1222 doses. Along spike, vaccine-associated CD4 TCRs were found throughout, with dominance at 160-218 and 743-854. Close to half of spike-specific TCRs reportedly recognize unmutated variant regions. Among the donors, most were white British and more were female, and clonal diversity was possibly underestimated.

As for this clone: The target antigen is unknown.

The CDR3 contains 15 residues. Germline V gene sequence: CDR1 SEHNR, CDR2 FQNEAQ (reference sequence). With 5 bases removed from V and 0 bases from J, the gap between germline ends came to 13 bases. The clonotype comes from an adult in good health. This specimen consisted of peripheral blood, obtained on day 0 of AZD1222 vaccination. This chain connects TRBV7-9 to TRBJ1-2; tentative D call: TRBD1 (5 bases). CDR3 amino acids: CASSPWDRANYGYTF. CDR3 nucleotides: TGTGCCAGCAGCCCTTGGGACCGCGCTAACTATGGCTACACCTTC.